A single sample gave rise to the 13 T cell receptor beta chains below, sequenced in a study of T cells in Graves' hyperthyroidism and ophthalmopathy. Authors of the study amplified TCR beta CDR3 regions from RNA transcripts. The study used the HTBI primer set for a first-round RT-PCR of the TCR CDR3. Via MiXCR, TCRdb re-called the multiplex PCR reads, giving one row per CDR3 protein. The table lists roughly 740,000 distinct CDR3 sequences, roughly 15% of them singletons. The sequenced sample consisted of blood. Receptors were obtained from a man between 18 and 29 years old with Graves' hyperthyroidism.

A word on this clonotype: Mismatch with germline at one junction end may stem from a read error. The chain's CDR3 is CASSPSGRQVTKAFF. CDR3 in DNA: TGTGCCAGCAGTCCCTCGGGACGTCAGGTCACTAAAGCTTTCTTT. The chain uses TRBV12-3 or TRBV12-4 and TRBJ1-1; TRBD1 is a possible D gene (5 bases). The CDR3 loop spans 15 amino acids.

This sequence joins TRBV29-1 and TRBJ2-3, with 11 positions matching TRBD2. Germline assignment: CDR1 SQVTM and CDR2 ANQGSEA. The CDR3 totals 16 residues. The ends lost 2 bases at V and 0 bases at J; junction bases unmatched: 4. The CDR3: CSVERLAGTSTDTQYF. DNA of the CDR3: TGCAGCGTTGAACGACTAGCGGGGACTAGCACAGATACGCAGTATTTT.

This clonotype was recorded many times. This chain joins TRBV18 and TRBJ1-1, with 7 bases that match TRBD1. The J segment lost 1 base and the V segment lost 2 bases, leaving 7 bases of the junction unmatched. The CDR3 contains 16 residues. The germline CDR1 and CDR2 sequences are KGHSH and LQKENI. The CDR3 spells CASSPSVNRGNTEAFF. The CDR3 coding sequence is TGTGCCAGCTCACCAAGCGTAAACAGGGGGAACACTGAAGCTTTCTTT.

This clonotype showed up many times. The rearrangement joins TRBV29-1 to TRBJ1-5; perhaps TRBD1 as D (5 bases). The V gene lost 5 bases and the J gene lost 0 bases, with 11 bases spanning the gap. The length of the CDR3 is 14 residues. CDR1 is SQVTM and CDR2 is ANQGSEA in the germline V gene. In nucleotides, the CDR3 is TGCAGCGTTCTGACAGCCGATAGCAATCAGCCCCAGCATTTT. Amino acid sequence: CSVLTADSNQPQHF.

Concerning this clonotype: Germline is not matched at one junction end, which may reflect a read error. As DNA, the CDR3 is TGTGCCAGCAGCCCTGAGGGCTCCTACGGGCAGTACTTC. This translates into CASSPEGSYGQYF. V gene TRBV7-9 combines with J gene TRBJ2-7; D might be TRBD2 (5 bases). The germline V gene has CDR1 SEHNR and CDR2 FQNEAQ (reference sequence). The CDR3 length is 13 residues.

This clonotype was counted a few times. V gene TRBV6-2 or TRBV6-3 combines with J gene TRBJ1-5; TRBD1 aligns across 7 bases. With V trimmed by 10 bases and J by 1 base, 7 bases remained unmatched. Germline CDR1 is MNHEY and CDR2 is SVGEGT. The CDR3 covers 14 residues. CDR3 sequence (DNA): TGTGCCACCACGACAGGGTGGAGCAATCAGCCCCAGCATTTT. It is translated as CATTTGWSNQPQHF.

This clonotype was observed at least ten times. The rearrangement links TRBV5-8 to TRBJ2-3; 11 nucleotides agree with TRBD2. CDR1 SGHTS and CDR2 YDEGEE come from the germline V gene. V shed 10 bases and J 4 bases; nucleotides not matched to a gene: 8. This CDR3 comprises 14 residues. The CDR3 is CAGGTSGLADTQYF. DNA of the CDR3: TGTGCCGGTGGGACTAGCGGTCTCGCAGATACGCAGTATTTT.

The table lists this clonotype with many counts. This chain links TRBV6-1 with TRBJ2-1; 12 bases line up with TRBD2. Germline V CDR1 and CDR2: MNHNS, SASEGT. The ends lost 6 bases at V and 5 bases at J; junction bases unmatched: 11. This CDR3 has 17 amino acids. CDR3: CASSNLAGGYGNNEQFF. For the CDR3, the DNA is TGTGCCAGCAGCAACCTAGCGGGAGGGTATGGGAACAATGAGCAGTTCTTC.

This clonotype appeared many times. This chain links TRBV28 with TRBJ2-7; TRBD1 aligns across 7 bases. V lost 9 bases to trimming and J lost 7 bases; unmatched junction nucleotides: 12. From germline, CDR1 is MDHEN and CDR2 SYDVKM. CDR3 length: 13 residues. The CDR3 region is CASRDMPGQEQYF. The CDR3 DNA follows: TGTGCCAGTCGGGACATGCCGGGACAGGAGCAGTACTTC.

This sequence joins TRBV20-1 and TRBJ1-1; a weak D match, TRBD1 (5 bases). Germline V gives CDR1 DFQATT, CDR2 SNEGSKA (reference sequence). V was trimmed by 1 base and J by 4 bases, leaving 13 bases between them. The CDR3 extends over 14 amino acids. In nucleotides, the CDR3 is TGCAGTGCTAGAGTCGACAGTATGATCACTGAAGCTTTCTTT. Its translation is CSARVDSMITEAFF.

The chain employs TRBV11-1 and TRBJ2-1, with 10 bases matching TRBD2. Germline V gene lookup returns CDR1 SGHAT and CDR2 FQDESV (reference sequence). The CDR3 has 15 residues. V shed 6 bases, J shed 6 bases, and the junction held 8 bases outside the gene matches. CDR3 in amino acids: CASRSASGRPNEQFF. CDR3 DNA: TGTGCCAGCAGGTCGGCTAGCGGGAGACCCAATGAGCAGTTCTTC.

This clonotype occurred many times. J is TRBJ1-4 and V is TRBV2; D is possibly TRBD1 (5 bases). This CDR3 has 15 residues. The germline V and J ends were trimmed by 8 bases and 8 bases, with 21 bases remaining between them. Germline assignment: CDR1 SNHLY and CDR2 FYNNEI. In nucleotides, the CDR3 is TGTGCCAGCGTCCCGGGACCGGTCTCTAGCGAAAAACTGTTTTTT. The encoded protein is CASVPGPVSSEKLFF.

A few counts support this clonotype. The chain is built from TRBV18 and TRBJ2-4; the D is unclear. Germline CDR1 reads KGHSH; CDR2 reads LQKENI. The V gene lost 3 bases and the J gene lost 2 bases, with 8 bases spanning the gap. The CDR3 runs to 14 residues. CDR3 nucleotide sequence: TGTGCCAGCTCACCGGGTGTTTCCAAAAACATTCAGTACTTC. Translating gives CASSPGVSKNIQYF.